A selection of T cell receptor beta chains follows, all from one sample in a study of cytomegalovirus exposure and HLA in healthy donors. Clones were read by immunoSEQ multiplex PCR, and TCRdb kept only the in-frame ones, dropping some. The table lists about 170,000 clones, around three quarters of them singletons. The material sequenced was PBMCs. Receptors were obtained from a woman aged 25-40 years in good health and CMV-seropositive. CDR3s include the opening cysteine and the closing phenylalanine or tryptophan. D genes are given only for firm matches. Size is omitted from some rows. Given values are once, few, many or a class for expanded clones.

.,TRBD2,TRBJ2-7,TRBV18,CASSPEVGTRSYEQYF,TGTGCCAGCTCACCCGAGGTAGGGACTAGATCCTACGAGCAGTACTTC
.,TRBD1,TRBJ1-6,TRBV19,CASADRDYSPLHF,TGTGCCAGTGCGGACAGGGACTATTCACCCCTCCACTTT
.,.,TRBJ2-3,TRBV19,CATEPRVGGDTQYF,TGTGCCACCGAGCCCCGGGTCGGGGGAGATACGCAGTATTTT
.,.,TRBJ1-3,TRBV9,CASSVVAGSGNTIYF,TGTGCCAGCAGCGTAGTGGCTGGCTCTGGAAACACCATATATTTT
.,TRBD1,TRBJ1-2,TRBV18,CASSQGANYGYTF,TGTGCCAGCTCCCAGGGGGCAAACTATGGCTACACCTTC
.,TRBD2,TRBJ2-7,TRBV2,CASSELAGGHEQYF,TGTGCCAGCAGTGAACTAGCGGGGGGCCACGAGCAGTACTTC
.,TRBD1,TRBJ1-5,TRBV6-5,CASSSRKTGGNQPQHF,TGTGCCAGCAGTTCCCGTAAGACAGGGGGCAATCAGCCCCAGCATTTT
.,TRBD1,TRBJ1-1,TRBV5-4,CASSLGQGSIISEAFF,TGTGCCAGCAGCTTGGGACAGGGTAGTATAATTTCTGAAGCTTTCTTT
.,.,TRBJ1-1,TRBV7-9,CSSSLAGTEAFF,TGTTCCAGCAGCTTGGCGGGCACTGAAGCTTTCTTT
.,TRBD1,TRBJ1-2,TRBV10-3,CAISATGTGGIYGYTF,TGTGCCATCAGCGCAACAGGGACAGGGGGTATCTATGGCTACACCTTC
.,.,TRBJ2-3,TRBV9,CASSVGTGSGGTDTQYF,TGTGCCAGCAGCGTAGGGACGGGTAGCGGAGGCACAGATACGCAGTATTTT
.,TRBD1,TRBJ1-1,TRBV19,CASSPWTGNANTEAFF,TGTGCCAGTAGTCCCTGGACAGGGAACGCGAACACTGAAGCTTTCTTT
.,.,TRBJ1-1,TRBV10-3,CAISELAVNTEAFF,TGTGCCATCAGTGAGTTAGCAGTAAACACTGAAGCTTTCTTT
.,TRBD1,TRBJ2-1,TRBV5-1,CASSSPNFDRGGNEQFF,TGCGCCAGCAGCTCCCCAAACTTCGACAGGGGAGGCAATGAGCAGTTCTTC
once,.,TRBJ1-2,TRBV30,CAWSAGNRARAGYTF,TGTGCCTGGAGTGCAGGGAACAGGGCTAGGGCAGGCTACACCTTC
.,.,TRBJ2-7,TRBV19,CASSISRATYEQYF,TGTGCCAGTAGTATTTCCAGGGCAACCTACGAGCAGTACTTC
few,TRBD2,TRBJ2-3,TRBV27,CASSRTSGSRATQYF,TGTGCCAGCAGTCGGACTAGCGGGAGTAGGGCTACGCAGTATTTT
.,.,TRBJ1-1,TRBV19,CASSIQFEAFF,TGTGCCAGTAGTATACAGTTTGAAGCTTTCTTT
few,.,TRBJ1-6,TRBV19,CASSPRTGTLHF,TGTGCCAGTAGCCCCAGGACTGGAACCCTCCACTTT
.,.,TRBJ1-4,TRBV7-9,CASSRSGGGDEKLFF,TGTGCCAGCAGCCGATCTGGGGGAGGAGATGAAAAACTGTTTTTT
.,TRBD2,TRBJ2-7,TRBV2,CASSEDISGLYEQYF,TGTGCCAGCAGTGAAGATATTAGCGGGCTCTACGAGCAGTACTTC
.,.,TRBJ2-5,TRBV7-9,CAIDAVQETQYF,TGTGCCATCGACGCGGTCCAAGAGACCCAGTACTTC
few,.,TRBJ1-2,TRBV9,CASSGNVVGGYGYTF,TGTGCCAGCAGCGGAAACGTGGTCGGCGGCTATGGCTACACCTTC
.,.,TRBJ2-5,TRBV7-9,CASSRNQETQYF,TGTGCCAGCAGCCGTAACCAAGAGACCCAGTACTTC
.,.,TRBJ1-1,TRBV6-5,CASSYGARQNEAFF,TGTGCCAGCAGTTACGGGGCTAGGCAGAATGAAGCTTTCTTT
.,.,TRBJ1-1,TRBV7-2,CASSLVELVGEAFF,TGTGCCAGCAGCTTAGTGGAGTTAGTCGGTGAAGCTTTCTTT
.,.,TRBJ2-1,TRBV7-9,CSSSSRGASSYNEQFF,TGTTCCAGCAGCTCTCGCGGGGCTAGCTCCTACAATGAGCAGTTCTTC
.,.,TRBJ1-1,TRBV7-9,CSSSLVSLNTEAFF,TGTTCCAGCAGCTTAGTGTCTTTGAACACTGAAGCTTTCTTT
.,.,TRBJ1-6,TRBV7-6,CASSPSTGNSPLHF,TGTGCCAGCAGCCCCTCCACGGGGAATTCACCCCTCCACTTT
.,.,TRBJ2-3,TRBV6-5,CASSYAGTQYF,TGTGCCAGCAGTTACGCGGGTACGCAGTATTTT
few,.,TRBJ2-7,TRBV6-6,CASSYSSGAYEQYF,TGTGCCAGCAGTTACTCGTCGGGGGCCTACGAGCAGTACTTC